The text below deals with one T cell receptor beta chain. No antigen is known for it. Libraries were made from RNA as TCR cDNA, using a modified protocol. Source study methods: Per-library CDR3 reads ranged about 2 to 4 million; clonotypes, ~85,000 to ~500,000. MiXCR, applied by TCRdb to the 5' RACE reads, yields one record per CDR3 protein. None of the V and J calls come from the authors' own analysis; TCRdb made them. The sample has fewer than 450,000 distinct CDR3 sequences, 28% seen once. The entry originates in a study of identical twins' blood T cells. Study findings and constraints: Shared CDR3 clonotype counts tracked mainly the product of cloneset sizes.

The CDR3 totals 14 residues. Trimming at V came to 3 bases and at J to 7 bases, leaving 3 bases not matched to a gene. Germline assignment: CDR1 SEHNR and CDR2 FQNEAQ (reference sequence). This TCR was sampled from a woman between 18 and 50 years old in good health. The V call is TRBV7-9, the J call TRBJ1-2; 12 nucleotides line up with TRBD1. The sequenced sample was PBMCs. The CDR3 DNA sequence: TGTGCCAGCAGCTTGGGACAGGGGGCGCTTGGCTACACCTTC. Encoded protein: CASSLGQGALGYTF.